What follows are 18 T cell receptor beta chains derived from one specimen sequenced in a study of blood T cell repertoires in COVID-19. Here immunoSEQ multiplex PCR was the method, and the copy in TCRdb shows in-frame clones only, minus some. The sample records roughly 150,000 clones, around 83% being singletons. What was sequenced was peripheral blood. Receptors originate from a woman in her 70s who had recovered from COVID-19.

Written as DNA, the CDR3 is TGTGCCAGCTCACCAGTCGTCTCCGAAGCTTTCTTT. Translated, it gives CASSPVVSEAFF. The V call is TRBV18, the J call TRBJ1-1; no clear D gene. Trimming stripped 2 bases from V and 8 bases from J, with 9 bases between. Germline V gene sequence: CDR1 KGHSH, CDR2 LQKENI. CDR3 length: 12 amino acids.

The rearrangement links TRBV19 to TRBJ1-1; a weak D match, TRBD1 (5 bases). The CDR3 is made up of 13 amino acids. The germline CDR1 and CDR2 sequences are LNHDA and SQIVND (reference sequence). With 3 bases removed from V and 2 bases from J, the gap between germline ends came to 7 bases. CDR3 region: CASSMGGNTEAFF. CDR3 DNA: TGTGCCAGTAGTATGGGGGGAAACACTGAAGCTTTCTTT.

This rearrangement joins TRBV4-1 to TRBJ2-1; D is perhaps TRBD2 (5 bases). Looked up from germline, CDR1 is MGHRA and CDR2 is YSYEKL. With 3 bases removed from V and 6 bases from J, the gap between germline ends came to 18 bases. The CDR3 length is 16 residues. For the CDR3, the DNA is TGCGCCAGCAGCCAGGCTCGGACGGGGTTGGGCAATGAGCAGTTCTTC. It specifies CASSQARTGLGNEQFF.

The chain is built from TRBV5-6 and TRBJ1-5; D is possibly TRBD1 (6 bases). CDR3 length: 15 residues. The V gene's germline CDR1 is SGHDT and CDR2 YYEEEE. Trimming took off 0 bases at V and 3 bases at J, with 10 bases between the two ends. The CDR3 nucleotides read TGTGCCAGCAGCTTGGGCGGGGGGCCCAATCAGCCCCAGCATTTT. Its translation is CASSLGGGPNQPQHF.

The chain uses TRBV7-2 and TRBJ1-5; 9 positions agree with TRBD1. CDR3 length: 15 amino acids. Germline-derived CDR1 and CDR2 are SGHTA and FQGNSA. V was clipped by 5 bases and J by 6 bases; unmatched bases: 8. The CDR3 nucleotides read TGTGCCAGCAGCCCGAGGACAGGGGAGGGTCAGCCCCAGCATTTT. Translation: CASSPRTGEGQPQHF.

The chain has TRBV4-1 and TRBJ1-1; 7 bases align to TRBD1. The CDR3 totals 15 residues. Germline CDR1 and CDR2: MGHRA and YSYEKL. Unmatched junction bases numbered 13, after V lost 7 bases and J lost 5 bases. DNA for the CDR3: TGCGCCAGCAACACCCCAGGGGGGACGAGGACTGAAGCTTTCTTT. Its protein is CASNTPGGTRTEAFF.

Worth noting for this clone: Other DNA variants within this sample encode the same CDR3. The chain joins TRBV10-3 to TRBJ1-2; D gene unclear. Looked up from germline, CDR1 is ENHRY and CDR2 is SYGVKD. Between the trimmed V and J ends, which lost 0 bases and 5 bases, there was a span of 4 bases. The CDR3 has 12 residues. CDR3 in DNA: TGTGCCATCAGTGAGTCGAGGTATGGCTACACCTTC. It yields the protein CAISESRYGYTF.

This sequence joins TRBV4-1 and TRBJ2-1; 9 bases are a match to TRBD1. Trimming cost V 6 bases and J 7 bases; bases outside gene matches: 10. CDR3 length: 15 amino acids. Germline V gene sequence: CDR1 MGHRA, CDR2 YSYEKL. The CDR3 nucleotides are TGCGCCAGCAGACCCGCCGGGACAGGGTTTAATGAGCAGTTCTTC. Its protein product is CASRPAGTGFNEQFF.

The CDR3 coding sequence is TGTGCCAGCAGTGAGGAGAAGGTGGCCAAAAACATTCAGTACTTC. Encoded protein: CASSEEKVAKNIQYF. The V and J genes are TRBV2 and TRBJ2-4; D uncertain. Germline loops: CDR1 SNHLY, CDR2 FYNNEI. This CDR3 has 15 residues. V was trimmed by 3 bases and J by 1 base, leaving 10 bases between them.

This chain links TRBV11-3 with TRBJ1-1, with D possibly TRBD1 on 5 matching bases. Germline CDR1 is SGHNT and CDR2 is YENEEA. The CDR3 spans 13 residues. Trimming removed 3 bases at V and 2 bases at J, with 7 bases between. In DNA, the CDR3 is TGTGCCAGCAGCTTGGGGACTAACACTGAAGCTTTCTTT. This encodes CASSLGTNTEAFF.

This chain uses TRBV6-5 with TRBJ1-1; 10 positions agree with TRBD1. Looked up from germline, CDR1 is MNHEY and CDR2 is SVGAGI. J was trimmed by 4 bases and V by 6 bases; bases with no gene match: 5. The CDR3 runs to 14 residues. Here the CDR3 reads CASSGTGVGTEAFF. The CDR3 DNA reads TGTGCCAGCAGCGGGACAGGGGTAGGCACTGAAGCTTTCTTT.

This sequence joins TRBV5-4 and TRBJ1-2; TRBD1 agrees at 9 bases. The CDR3 spans 17 residues. The J segment lost 1 base and the V segment lost 3 bases, leaving 10 bases of the junction unmatched. CDR1 SGHNT and CDR2 YYREEE come from the germline V gene (reference sequence). CDR3 loop: CASSSSGTGPYNYGYTF. CDR3 DNA sequence: TGTGCCAGCAGCTCGAGCGGGACAGGGCCTTATAACTATGGCTACACCTTC. Together with reference TRBV5-4 and TRBJ1-2, the CDR3 gives the full variable domain: ETGVTQSPTHLIKTRGQQVTLRCSSQSGHNTVSWYQQALGQGPQFIFQYYREEENGRGNFPPRFSGLQFPNYSSELNVNALELDDSALYLCASSSSGTGPYNYGYTFGSGTRLTVV.

The chain joins TRBV6-2 or TRBV6-3 to TRBJ1-5; TRBD1 is a possible D gene (5 bases). The CDR3 is made up of 15 amino acids. Trimming took off 8 bases at V and 4 bases at J, with 18 bases between the two ends. Germline CDR1 is MNHEY and CDR2 is SVGEGT. CDR3 sequence: CASGPRGGGNQPQHF. In DNA, the CDR3 is TGTGCCAGCGGCCCCCGCGGCGGGGGGAATCAGCCCCAGCATTTT.

The chain employs TRBV10-3 and TRBJ1-4, with a tentative D call TRBD1 (6 bases). The CDR3 is 14 amino acids. Germline CDR1 is ENHRY and CDR2 is SYGVKD. V was clipped by 8 bases and J by 8 bases, with 18 bases between them. CDR3 nucleotides: TGTGCCATCGGGAGGGGGACCGAACGCGAAAAACTGTTTTTT. Translated, it gives CAIGRGTEREKLFF.

This clone is categorized as medium-sized. The rearrangement joins TRBV2 to TRBJ2-7; D is possibly TRBD2 (8 bases). The CDR3 extends over 18 amino acids. V was pared by 5 bases and J by 1 base, with 24 bases between. Germline V lookup: CDR1 SNHLY, CDR2 FYNNEI. This CDR3 reads CASSRQGGWREVSYEQYF. DNA for the CDR3: TGTGCCAGCAGTCGACAGGGCGGCTGGCGGGAGGTGTCCTACGAGCAGTACTTC.

This clone was recorded only once. CDR3 sequence reads: CASSPRGETYGYTF. The CDR3 nucleotides read TGTGCCAGCTCACCACGGGGAGAGACCTATGGCTACACCTTC. V gene TRBV18 combines with J gene TRBJ1-2; no clear D gene. The germline V and J ends were trimmed by 1 base and 4 bases, with 10 bases remaining between them. The germline CDR1 and CDR2 sequences are KGHSH and LQKENI. There are 14 residues in the CDR3.

This chain links TRBV29-1 with TRBJ2-2, with 11 bases aligning to TRBD2. This CDR3 is 16 amino acids long. Unmatched junction bases numbered 15, after V lost 6 bases and J lost 9 bases. Germline V gene data show CDR1 as SQVTM and CDR2 as ANQGSEA. The CDR3 loop reads CSVLKGVSGRDRELFF. The CDR3, as DNA: TGCAGCGTCCTTAAAGGGGTTAGCGGGAGGGACCGGGAGCTGTTTTTT.

V usage is TRBV29-1 and J usage is TRBJ2-5; 8 bases are a match to TRBD2. Germline CDR1 and CDR2: SQVTM and ANQGSEA. CDR3 length: 12 residues. Trimming removed 7 bases from V and 5 bases from J; junction bases left unmatched: 6. The CDR3 DNA reads TGCAGCGCCATGACGGGGGGGGAGACCCAGTACTTC. Amino acids: CSAMTGGETQYF. Combining the CDR3 with reference TRBV29-1 and TRBJ2-5 gives the whole variable domain SAVISQKPSRDICQRGTSLTIQCQVDSQVTMMFWYRQQPGQSLTLIATANQGSEATYESGFVIDKFPISRPNLTFSTLTVSNMSPEDSSIYLCSAMTGGETQYFGPGTRLLVL.